The clone carrying this TCR beta chain appeared many times. This record comes from a study of early T cells in non-severe SARS-CoV-2 infection. Each CDR3 protein gets one entry after TCRdb re-called the 5' RACE reads with MiXCR. The sample holds approximately 29,000 distinct CDR3 sequences, roughly 5.8% seen once. The V and J ends lost 4 bases and 10 bases respectively, with 17 bases between them. CDR1 SGHNT and CDR2 YENEEA come from the germline V gene. The CDR3 consists of 14 residues. The TCR sequence derives from an adult who was a healthcare worker with PCR-confirmed SARS-CoV-2 infection or an uninfected control (not recorded which). The chain uses TRBV11-3 and TRBJ2-1, with a tentative D call TRBD2 (6 bases). Sequenced: whole blood. This CDR3 is CASSSYREKNEQFF. In DNA, the CDR3 is TGTGCCAGCAGCTCTTATCGGGAGAAAAACGAGCAGTTCTTC.